This TCR beta chain originates from a study of shared clonotypes between healthy human individuals. On this clone itself: Its antigen is not identified.

Germline V gives CDR1 LNHDA, CDR2 SQIVND (reference sequence). The CDR3 spans 15 residues. V trimming: 1 base; J trimming: 4 bases; junction bases outside the gene matches: 3. Sequencing used immunoSEQ multiplex PCR; TCRdb keeps in-frame clones, though not all of them. The sample yields fewer than 600,000 clones, roughly 78% seen once. Overall study findings and caveats: Genetic and exposure-history diversity was limited by the small donor number.

The TCR sequence derives from a woman aged 40 to 50 in good health. Some clones in this sample may be carry-over from other donors' samples. The chain has TRBV19 and TRBJ2-1, with TRBD2 matching over 8 bases. The sequenced sample was PBMCs. The CDR3 DNA follows: TGTGCCAGTAGTATAGCAAAGCGGGGGTACAATGAGCAGTTCTTC. Protein product: CASSIAKRGYNEQFF.